This entry features one TCR beta chain sequence. The repertoire was sequenced with immunoSEQ multiplex PCR; TCRdb's copy has only in-frame clones and lacks some. Of under 300,000 clones in the sample, roughly 90% were seen once. Germline-derived CDR1 and CDR2 are KGHSH and LQKENI. This CDR3 has 15 residues. V shed 3 bases and J shed 1 base, with 11 bases lying between them. This sample was included in a study of blood T cell repertoires in COVID-19. The chain has TRBV18 and TRBJ2-3; D might be TRBD2 (6 bases). This sequence originates from a man aged 55-75 years with acute or convalescent COVID-19. Source material: peripheral blood. Here the CDR3 DNA reads TGTGCCAGCTCACCCTCGGCTAGCGGCACAGATACGCAGTATTTT. Amino acid sequence: CASSPSASGTDTQYF.